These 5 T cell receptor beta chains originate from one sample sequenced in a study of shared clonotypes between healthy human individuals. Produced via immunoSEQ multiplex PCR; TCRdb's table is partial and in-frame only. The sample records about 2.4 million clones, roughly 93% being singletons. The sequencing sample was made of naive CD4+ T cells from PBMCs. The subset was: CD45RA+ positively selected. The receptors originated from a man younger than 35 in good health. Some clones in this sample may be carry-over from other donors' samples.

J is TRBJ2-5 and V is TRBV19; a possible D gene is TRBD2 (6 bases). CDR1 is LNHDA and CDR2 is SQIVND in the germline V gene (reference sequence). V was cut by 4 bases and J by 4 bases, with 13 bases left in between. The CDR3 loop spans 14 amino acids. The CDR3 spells CASSTAGLRETQYF. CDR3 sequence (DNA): TGTGCCAGTAGTACGGCGGGGTTGAGAGAGACCCAGTACTTC.

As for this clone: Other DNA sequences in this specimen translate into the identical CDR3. The DNA of the CDR3 is TGTGCCAGCAGCGTAGATCCTAGAAACACCGGGGAGCTGTTTTTT. Protein product: CASSVDPRNTGELFF. The V gene is TRBV9, the J gene TRBJ2-2; D remains unclear. CDR1 and CDR2 from the germline V gene are SGDLS and YYNGEE. V was pared by 0 bases and J by 2 bases, with 8 bases between. CDR3 length: 15 amino acids.

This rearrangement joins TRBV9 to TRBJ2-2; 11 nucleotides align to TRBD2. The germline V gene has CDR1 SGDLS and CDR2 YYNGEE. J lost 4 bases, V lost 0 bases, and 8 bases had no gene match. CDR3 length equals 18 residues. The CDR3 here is CASSVAGALAGGTGELFF. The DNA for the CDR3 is TGTGCCAGCAGCGTAGCTGGAGCTCTAGCGGGAGGCACCGGGGAGCTGTTTTTT.

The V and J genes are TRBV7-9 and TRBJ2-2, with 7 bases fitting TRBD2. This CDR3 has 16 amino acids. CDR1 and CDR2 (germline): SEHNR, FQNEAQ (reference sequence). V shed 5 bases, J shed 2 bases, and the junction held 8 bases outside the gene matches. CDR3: CASSKTGTTNTGELFF. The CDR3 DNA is TGTGCCAGCAGCAAAACCGGGACTACAAACACCGGGGAGCTGTTTTTT.

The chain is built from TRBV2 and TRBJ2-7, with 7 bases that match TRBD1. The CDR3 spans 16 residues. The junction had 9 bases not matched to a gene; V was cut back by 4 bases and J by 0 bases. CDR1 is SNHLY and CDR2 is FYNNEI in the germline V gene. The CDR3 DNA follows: TGTGCCAGCAGTGGGGGGTTTGGGACAGTCTCCTACGAGCAGTACTTC. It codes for CASSGGFGTVSYEQYF.